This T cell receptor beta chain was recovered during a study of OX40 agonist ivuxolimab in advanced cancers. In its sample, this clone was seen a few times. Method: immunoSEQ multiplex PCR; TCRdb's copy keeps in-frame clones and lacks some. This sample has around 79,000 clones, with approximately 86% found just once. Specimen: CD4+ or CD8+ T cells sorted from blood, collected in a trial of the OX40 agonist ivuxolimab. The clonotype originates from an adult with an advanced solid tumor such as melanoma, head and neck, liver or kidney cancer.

CDR3: CASSYRGARLYGYTF. As DNA, the CDR3 is TGTGCCAGCAGTTACCGGGGAGCTAGGCTATATGGCTACACCTTC. The chain carries TRBV6-5 and TRBJ1-2; D is unresolved. The ends were cut back, 2 bases at V and 5 bases at J, with 15 bases in the middle. In germline, CDR1 is MNHEY, CDR2 SVGAGI. This CDR3 is built from 15 residues.